The present entry profiles one T cell receptor beta chain with its context. Its specificity is not known. A read error may produce the germline difference seen at one junction end. These data originate in a study of identical twins. Study-wide results and caveats: Twin sharing of out-of-frame TCR alpha was underestimated by models in monozygotic pairs. Carriage of fewer insertions was seen in abundant cord blood beta clonotypes, whereas memory repertoires showed none. Among beta out-of-frame sequences, excess sharing between twins appeared weaker.

The CDR3 is made up of 18 amino acids. TCRdb analysed the 5' RACE reads with MiXCR anew, one entry per CDR3 protein. In the table there are approximately 600,000 distinct CDR3 sequences, 9.5% to 10% of which are singletons. Healthy Caucasian donors formed the entire cohort. The sample was also linked to a second study, of yellow fever vaccine responses in identical twins.

This chain links TRBV12-3 or TRBV12-4 with TRBJ2-4; 15 bases are shared with TRBD2. This receptor was taken from a woman between 18 and 29 years old in good health. The sample comprised PBMCs. The CDR3 nucleotides are TGTGCCTGCAGAGTCGGGACTAGCGGGGGGATAACCAAAAACATTCAGTACTTC. This encodes CACRVGTSGGITKNIQYF.